The 19 T cell receptor beta chains below were found in one sample sequenced in a study of radiation and T cells in renal cell carcinoma. Clones were read by immunoSEQ multiplex PCR, and TCRdb kept only the in-frame ones, dropping some. Of some 100,000 clones in the sample, over 75% are singletons; the top ten hold approximately 6.4%. Stated time point: baseline pretreatment blood. Treatment defined: 15 Gy SBRT to primary tumor, nephrectomy 4 weeks later. This sample comprised blood, obtained from a patient whose treatment included radiotherapy and nephrectomy. The receptors stem from a man aged 60-69 years with renal cell carcinoma.

The J gene is TRBJ2-5, the V gene TRBV4-1; 9 nucleotides match TRBD1. V lost 0 bases and J lost 1; bases outside the gene matches: 12. Germline-derived CDR1 and CDR2 are MGHRA and YSYEKL. The CDR3 contains 19 residues. The CDR3 region is CASSQDPAAGQGSQETQYF. CDR3 coding DNA: TGCGCCAGCAGCCAAGATCCTGCGGCGGGACAGGGCTCCCAAGAGACCCAGTACTTC.

In its sample, this clone was seen once. V gene TRBV18 combines with J gene TRBJ2-5; weak D call: TRBD1 (6 bases). Trimming took 6 bases from V and 5 from J, leaving 16 bases between them. Germline CDR1 reads KGHSH; CDR2 reads LQKENI. This CDR3 has 14 amino acids. This CDR3 is CASSQRTALETQYF. The CDR3 DNA is TGTGCCAGCTCTCAAAGGACAGCTCTCGAGACCCAGTACTTC.

The V and J genes are TRBV30 and TRBJ2-1, with D tentatively TRBD2 (6 bases). V was clipped by 3 bases and J by 4 bases, with 10 bases between them. The CDR3 sequence is 13 residues long. In germline, CDR1 is GTSNPN, CDR2 SVGIG (reference sequence). The CDR3: CAWSWGRYNEQFF. In nucleotides, the CDR3 is TGTGCCTGGAGCTGGGGGAGGTACAATGAGCAGTTCTTC.

This chain joins TRBV5-1 and TRBJ2-5; 8 positions match TRBD2. CDR3 size: 16 residues. Germline V gene data show CDR1 as SGHRS and CDR2 as YFSETQ. The ends lost 2 bases at V and 5 bases at J; junction bases unmatched: 11. The CDR3 loop is CASSFPREGPGETQYF. The CDR3 DNA follows: TGCGCCAGCAGCTTCCCCCGGGAGGGCCCCGGGGAGACCCAGTACTTC.

In this sample, this clone turned up a few times. The chain joins TRBV29-1 to TRBJ2-3; 8 nucleotides agree with TRBD2. The CDR3 loop spans 12 amino acids. V was pared by 4 bases and J by 5 bases, with 2 bases of the junction left unmatched. Germline values: CDR1 SQVTM, CDR2 ANQGSEA. CDR3 sequence (DNA): TGCAGCGTTGTAGGGACTAGAGATACGCAGTATTTT. Amino acids: CSVVGTRDTQYF.

The V and J genes are TRBV4-1 and TRBJ2-3, with D perhaps matching TRBD1 (7 bases). The V gene lost 2 bases and the J gene lost 4 bases, with 16 bases spanning the gap. Germline V gene lookup returns CDR1 MGHRA and CDR2 YSYEKL. This CDR3 comprises 16 residues. The CDR3 spells CASSQRQGLSSDTQYF. The CDR3 DNA sequence: TGCGCCAGCAGCCAACGACAGGGACTTTCCTCAGATACGCAGTATTTT.

This clone came up a few times. The chain has TRBV28 and TRBJ1-1; a weak D match, TRBD1 (6 bases). In germline, CDR1 is MDHEN, CDR2 SYDVKM. The CDR3 totals 15 residues. Trimming stripped 10 bases from V and 2 bases from J, with 20 bases between. This CDR3 reads CATYLPWTDNTEAFF. In DNA, the CDR3 is TGTGCCACCTACCTGCCCTGGACAGATAACACTGAAGCTTTCTTT.

V usage is TRBV27 and J usage is TRBJ1-2, with D possibly TRBD1 on 5 matching bases. The CDR3 loop spans 15 amino acids. Germline values: CDR1 MNHEY, CDR2 SMNVEV (reference sequence). Trimming pared 7 bases from V and 6 bases from J, leaving 21 bases between. Here the CDR3 reads CASKGEGQGIHGYTF. In DNA, the CDR3 is TGTGCCAGCAAGGGAGAGGGGCAAGGTATTCATGGCTACACCTTC.

The chain joins TRBV11-2 to TRBJ2-3; 11 nucleotides align to TRBD2. With V trimmed by 1 base and J by 4 bases, 4 bases remained unmatched. Germline values: CDR1 SGHAT, CDR2 FQNNGV. This CDR3 has 16 residues. CDR3 in amino acids: CASSLVAGGRADTQYF. CDR3 bases: TGTGCCAGCAGCTTAGTAGCGGGAGGGCGCGCAGATACGCAGTATTTT.

The chain is built from TRBV10-2 and TRBJ1-1; D unresolved. The V and J ends lost 7 bases and 4 bases respectively, with 16 bases between them. The CDR3 has 14 amino acids. The germline gives CDR1 WSHSY, CDR2 SAAADI. This chain's CDR3 is CASTREAQITEAFF. Here the CDR3 DNA reads TGCGCCAGCACCCGCGAGGCCCAAATCACTGAAGCTTTCTTT.

The chain combines TRBV9 with TRBJ2-3; TRBD2 matches 14 bases. The V and J ends lost 4 bases and 4 bases, in that order; junction bases with no gene match: 5. This CDR3 spans 16 amino acids. Per germline, CDR1 SGDLS and CDR2 YYNGEE. CDR3 region: CASSLGLAGEADTQYF. The CDR3 nucleotides read TGTGCCAGCAGCCTGGGACTAGCGGGAGAAGCAGATACGCAGTATTTT.

The chain joins TRBV6-5 to TRBJ2-7; no clear D gene. Trimming took off 0 bases at V and 0 bases at J, with 9 bases between the two ends. The CDR3 runs to 15 residues. Germline assignment: CDR1 MNHEY and CDR2 SVGAGI. The CDR3 DNA sequence: TGTGCCAGCAGTTACTCGAGCCTAGGCTCCTACGAGCAGTACTTC. Translated, it gives CASSYSSLGSYEQYF.

The chain joins TRBV30 to TRBJ2-3; D is ambiguous. Trimming removed 5 bases at V and 3 bases at J, with 6 bases between. The CDR3 sequence is 11 residues long. Germline CDR1 is GTSNPN and CDR2 is SVGIG (reference sequence). CDR3 residues: CAWDTTDTQYF. In nucleotides, the CDR3 is TGTGCCTGGGACACTACAGATACGCAGTATTTT.

The rearrangement uses TRBV27 and TRBJ2-6; 7 bases are a match to TRBD2. This CDR3 comprises 20 residues. Germline V gene data show CDR1 as MNHEY and CDR2 as SMNVEV (reference sequence). Germline trimming cut 5 bases from V and 0 bases from J; bases unmatched to any gene: 16. The CDR3 loop is CASSPLQGGNLVSGANVLTF. CDR3 nucleotide sequence: TGTGCCAGCAGTCCCCTGCAGGGAGGGAATCTCGTCTCTGGGGCCAACGTCCTGACTTTC.

The CDR3 region has the DNA TGTGCCAGCACCTTAAGAGGGGGTTGGACTGAAGCTTTCTTT. Protein: CASTLRGGWTEAFF. The chain carries TRBV27 and TRBJ1-1; D perhaps matches TRBD1 (6 bases). Per the germline V gene, CDR1 is MNHEY and CDR2 is SMNVEV (reference sequence). The length of the CDR3 is 14 residues. V was shortened by 7 bases and J by 5 bases, with 17 bases between the two germline ends.

This chain uses TRBV2 with TRBJ2-1, with unresolved D. CDR3 length: 13 amino acids. Germline V gene lookup returns CDR1 SNHLY and CDR2 FYNNEI. V was clipped by 1 base and J by 4 bases, with 5 bases between them. CDR3: CASSEGSYNEQFF. CDR3 DNA: TGTGCCAGCAGTGAAGGGAGTTACAATGAGCAGTTCTTC.

The rearrangement links TRBV27 to TRBJ2-7; 12 positions agree with TRBD2. The V segment lost 5 bases and the J segment 11 bases; nucleotides outside the gene matches: 16. Germline CDR1 MNHEY, CDR2 SMNVEV (reference sequence). This CDR3 contains 16 residues. This chain's CDR3 is CASSPGATSGSTVEYF. The CDR3 DNA reads TGTGCCAGCAGTCCCGGGGCGACTAGCGGGAGCACGGTTGAGTACTTC.

The V call is TRBV5-4, the J call TRBJ1-1; D might be TRBD1 (5 bases). V lost 2 bases and J lost 1, with 9 bases in between. This CDR3 is built from 14 residues. The germline gives CDR1 SGHNT, CDR2 YYREEE (reference sequence). The CDR3 DNA sequence: TGTGCCAGCAGCTTCACGACAGCGAACACTGAAGCTTTCTTT. It translates to CASSFTTANTEAFF.

J is TRBJ2-1 and V is TRBV10-3; 7 positions agree with TRBD1. The CDR3 totals 14 residues. The germline gives CDR1 ENHRY, CDR2 SYGVKD. Trimming at V came to 7 bases and at J to 6 bases, leaving 9 bases not matched to a gene. The CDR3: CAIKPGQSGNEQFF. DNA for the CDR3: TGTGCCATCAAGCCGGGACAGAGTGGCAATGAGCAGTTCTTC.